These 15 T cell receptor beta chains share one sample of origin, sequenced in a study of blood T cell repertoires in COVID-19 (TCRdb year 2020). The library was obtained by the immunoSEQ multiplex PCR assay. Imported from immuneACCESS, the table was reduced by TCRdb to in-frame sequences with V and J called. These copies leave out some clones; in studies compared against another copy, an unresolved V gene accounts for under half, and the cause of the remainder is not known. The sample table shows some 340,000 clones, and more than 70% are seen once. About 5.7% of the sample comes from the top ten. Sequencing input: PBMCs or T cells enriched from blood (not recorded which). The source of these receptors is a woman aged 30 to 39 who had recovered from COVID-19.

The chain joins TRBV5-1 to TRBJ2-1; 9 bases fit TRBD2. The CDR3 has 15 amino acids. Germline V gene data show CDR1 as SGHRS and CDR2 as YFSETQ. V shed 1 base, J shed 7 bases, and the junction held 6 bases outside the gene matches. CDR3 sequence (DNA): TGCGCCAGCAGCTTGCTAGCGGGGCTTGGTAATGAGCAGTTCTTC. Its translation: CASSLLAGLGNEQFF.

The chain couples TRBV28 to TRBJ2-6, with D tentatively TRBD2 (5 bases). The CDR3 loop spans 19 amino acids. Trimming left V 8 bases short and J 1 base short, with 24 bases between. CDR1 is MDHEN, CDR2 SYDVKM, per germline. CDR3 nucleotide sequence: TGTGCCAGCCACCCCGCGGGCCCGTCTCCACTTTCTGGGGCCAACGTCCTGACTTTC. It codes for CASHPAGPSPLSGANVLTF.

The DNA for the CDR3 is TGTGCCAGTAGTAACCCCGGGACAGGGCCTGGAAACACCATATATTTT. As protein: CASSNPGTGPGNTIYF. The chain joins TRBV19 to TRBJ1-3; 9 bases fit TRBD1. Germline trimming cut 4 bases from V and 2 bases from J; bases unmatched to any gene: 6. The germline V gene has CDR1 LNHDA and CDR2 SQIVND (reference sequence). CDR3 length: 16 residues. Supplemented by reference TRBV19 and TRBJ1-3, the full variable domain reads DGGITQSPKYLFRKEGQNVTLSCEQNLNHDAMYWYRQDPGQGLRLIYYSQIVNDFQKGDIAEGYSVSREKKESFPLTVTSAQKNPTAFYLCASSNPGTGPGNTIYFGEGSWLTVV.

The chain carries TRBV19 and TRBJ1-2, with D perhaps matching TRBD1 (6 bases). The CDR3 extends over 14 amino acids. Trimming stripped 4 bases from V and 3 bases from J, with 12 bases between. Germline V lookup: CDR1 LNHDA, CDR2 SQIVND (reference sequence). CDR3 sequence (DNA): TGTGCCAGTAGTACCGACAGGTGGGACTATGGCTACACCTTC. This sequence encodes CASSTDRWDYGYTF.

The chain employs TRBV2 and TRBJ1-5; D not certain. Trimming cost V 6 bases and J 4 bases, with 10 bases left between them. From germline, CDR1 is SNHLY and CDR2 FYNNEI. This CDR3 is 13 amino acids long. In nucleotides, the CDR3 is TGTGCCAGCAGGAGAGGGCTGAATCAGCCCCAGCATTTT. Translation: CASRRGLNQPQHF.

This chain joins TRBV5-1 and TRBJ1-1; 12 nucleotides agree with TRBD1. Germline V gives CDR1 SGHRS, CDR2 YFSETQ. The J segment lost 4 bases and the V segment lost 2 bases, leaving 12 bases of the junction unmatched. CDR3 size: 18 residues. CDR3 in DNA: TGCGCCAGCAGCTTTCTGGACCCGGGACAGGGGGCGATCACTGAAGCTTTCTTT. Translating gives CASSFLDPGQGAITEAFF.

The V call is TRBV28, the J call TRBJ1-2, with D possibly TRBD1 on 6 matching bases. CDR1 and CDR2 from the germline V gene are MDHEN and SYDVKM. The CDR3 loop spans 15 amino acids. V lost 2 bases and J 8 bases, leaving 18 bases between the germline ends. The CDR3 region has the DNA TGTGCCAGCAGTTTACCTAATACAGGGCTAATCGGCTACACCTTC. Protein: CASSLPNTGLIGYTF.

The CDR3 reads CASSFDQGGTEQYF. CDR3 bases: TGTGCCAGCAGCTTCGATCAGGGAGGTACCGAGCAGTACTTC. V gene TRBV5-4 combines with J gene TRBJ2-7; D is possibly TRBD2 (6 bases). From germline, CDR1 is SGHNT and CDR2 YYREEE (reference sequence). CDR3 length: 14 amino acids. Trimming stripped 2 bases from V and 6 bases from J, with 15 bases between.

This clone was recorded once. J is TRBJ2-3 and V is TRBV7-2, with a weak D call TRBD2 (6 bases). Germline values: CDR1 SGHTA, CDR2 FQGNSA. The length of the CDR3 is 14 residues. With 5 bases removed from V and 6 bases from J, the gap between germline ends came to 15 bases. The CDR3 nucleotides are TGTGCCAGCAGCCGGGGACTCTCGACGGATACGCAGTATTTT. Translated, it gives CASSRGLSTDTQYF.

This clone has a single count. The chain uses TRBV6-2 or TRBV6-3 and TRBJ2-7, with D maybe TRBD2 (6 bases). The CDR3 spans 12 residues. Germline CDR1 and CDR2: MNHEY and SVGEGT. Deletions cut 2 bases from V and 9 bases from J, with 11 bases between. CDR3 sequence: CASSYEGLGQYF. For the CDR3, the DNA is TGTGCCAGCAGTTACGAGGGACTTGGGCAGTACTTC.

This chain joins TRBV9 and TRBJ1-6, with TRBD1 matching over 7 bases. Germline loops: CDR1 SGDLS, CDR2 YYNGEE. After removal of 2 bases from V and 0 bases from J, the junction contained 2 bases not matched to a gene. This CDR3 contains 16 residues. CDR3 protein: CASSVTGSSYNSPLHF. The CDR3 DNA reads as TGTGCCAGCAGCGTGACAGGGAGCTCCTATAATTCACCCCTCCACTTT.

V is TRBV6-5 and J is TRBJ2-1, with 7 bases fitting TRBD2. Germline V gene lookup returns CDR1 MNHEY and CDR2 SVGAGI. V was pared by 2 bases and J by 5 bases, with 6 bases of the junction left unmatched. The CDR3 sequence is 15 residues long. The chain's CDR3 is CASSYGLADHNEQFF. CDR3 coding DNA: TGTGCCAGCAGTTACGGCCTAGCGGATCACAATGAGCAGTTCTTC.

This sequence joins TRBV19 and TRBJ1-2; D perhaps matches TRBD1 (6 bases). This CDR3 contains 14 residues. Looked up from germline, CDR1 is LNHDA and CDR2 is SQIVND (reference sequence). Trimming cost V 5 bases and J 7 bases, with 17 bases left between them. The CDR3 DNA follows: TGTGCCAGTAGTTACGCAGGGGAGCTCTCTGGCTACACCTTC. It specifies CASSYAGELSGYTF.

The V and J genes are TRBV5-3 and TRBJ1-1; D uncertain. TRBV5-3 is assigned to the ORF class and has an uncertain function. The CDR3 has 12 amino acids. V dropped 5 bases and J dropped 5 bases, with 10 bases sitting between them. This CDR3 is CARRKAGTEAFF. CDR3 nucleotides: TGTGCCAGAAGAAAGGCGGGGACTGAAGCTTTCTTT.

Only a few counts were recorded for this clone. V gene TRBV2 combines with J gene TRBJ1-2, with a weak D call TRBD1 (5 bases). This CDR3 has 13 amino acids. V was clipped by 4 bases and J by 3 bases, with 9 bases between them. The germline gives CDR1 SNHLY, CDR2 FYNNEI. The DNA for the CDR3 is TGTGCCAGCAGTGGAGGCAGGGACTATGGCTACACCTTC. Its protein is CASSGGRDYGYTF.